This T cell receptor (beta chain) was identified during a study of blood T cell repertoires in COVID-19. Study in general: From T cells, B-cell-depleted T cells, or PBMCs came the material, which was cDNA or gDNA.

Trimming cost V 1 base and J 4 bases, with 11 bases left between them. This CDR3 is built from 15 residues. Germline loops: CDR1 KGHSH, CDR2 LQKENI. As handled by the study authors: Scientists estimated how many nucleated cells there were by amplifying reference gene primers. Some clones are missing from TCRdb's copy, which holds only in-frame ones; the method was immunoSEQ multiplex PCR. That table furnishes V, J and clone size, whereas the DNA furnished D and trimming. The data contain tens of thousands of clones, about 85% of them singletons. The sequence was obtained from an elderly man with active or convalescent COVID-19. The V gene is TRBV18, the J gene TRBJ2-1; the D gene is possibly TRBD2 (6 bases). Input material: peripheral blood. The CDR3 sequence is CASSPRWGTYNEQFF. The CDR3 bases are TGTGCCAGCTCACCACGGTGGGGGACTTACAATGAGCAGTTCTTC.